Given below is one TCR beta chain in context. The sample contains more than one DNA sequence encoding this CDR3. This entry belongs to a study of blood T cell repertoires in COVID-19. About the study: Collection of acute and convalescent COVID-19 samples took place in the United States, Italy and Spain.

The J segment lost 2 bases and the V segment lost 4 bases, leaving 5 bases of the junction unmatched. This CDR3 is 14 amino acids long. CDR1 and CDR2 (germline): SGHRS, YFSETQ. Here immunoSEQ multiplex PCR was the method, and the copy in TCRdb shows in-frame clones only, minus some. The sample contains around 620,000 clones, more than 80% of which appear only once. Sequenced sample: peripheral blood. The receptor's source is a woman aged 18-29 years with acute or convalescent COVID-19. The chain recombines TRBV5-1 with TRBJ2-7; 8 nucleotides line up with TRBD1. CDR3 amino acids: CASSPGTGAYEQYF. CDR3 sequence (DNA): TGCGCCAGCAGCCCCGGGACAGGAGCCTACGAGCAGTACTTC.